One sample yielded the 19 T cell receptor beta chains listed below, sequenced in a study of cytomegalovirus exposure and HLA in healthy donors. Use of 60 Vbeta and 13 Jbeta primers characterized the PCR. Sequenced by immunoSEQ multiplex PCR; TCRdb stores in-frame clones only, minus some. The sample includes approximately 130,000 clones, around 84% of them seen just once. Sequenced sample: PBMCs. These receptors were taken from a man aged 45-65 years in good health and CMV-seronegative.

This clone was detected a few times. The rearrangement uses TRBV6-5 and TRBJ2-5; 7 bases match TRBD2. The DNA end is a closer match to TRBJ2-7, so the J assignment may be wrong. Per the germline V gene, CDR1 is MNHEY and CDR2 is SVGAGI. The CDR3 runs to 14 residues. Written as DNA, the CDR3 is TGTGCCAGCAGGGGACTAACGTATTCTTACGAGCAGTACTTC. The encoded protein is CASRGLTYSYEQYF.

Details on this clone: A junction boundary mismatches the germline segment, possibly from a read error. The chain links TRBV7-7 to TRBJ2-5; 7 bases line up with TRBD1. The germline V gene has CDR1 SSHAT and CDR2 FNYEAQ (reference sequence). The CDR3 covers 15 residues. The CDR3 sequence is CASSGTGARSETQYF. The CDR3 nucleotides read TGTGCTAGCAGCGGAACAGGGGCTCGATCGGAGACCCAGTACTTC.

This CDR3 reads CASSMGTRGSNSPLHF. CDR3 nucleotide sequence: TGTGCCAGTAGTATGGGCACCCGGGGGTCAAATTCACCCCTCCACTTT. V gene TRBV19 combines with J gene TRBJ1-6, with D maybe TRBD1 (5 bases). The CDR3 length is 16 residues. Germline V gene data show CDR1 as LNHDA and CDR2 as SQIVND (reference sequence). V gave up 3 bases and J gave up 7 bases, with 16 bases separating them.

The CDR3 loop reads CAWSFSGTAIYEQYF. The CDR3 DNA reads TGTGCCTGGAGTTTTTCCGGGACAGCCATCTACGAGCAGTACTTC. The J gene is TRBJ2-7, the V gene TRBV30, with 7 bases fitting TRBD1. Germline CDR1 reads GTSNPN; CDR2 reads SVGIG (reference sequence). This CDR3 region has 15 residues. The V segment lost 2 bases and the J segment 3 bases; nucleotides outside the gene matches: 10.

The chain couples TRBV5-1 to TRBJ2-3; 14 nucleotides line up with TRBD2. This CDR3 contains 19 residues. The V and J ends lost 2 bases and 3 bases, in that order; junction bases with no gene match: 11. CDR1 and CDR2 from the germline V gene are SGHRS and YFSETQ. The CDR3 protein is CASSLRTGTSGGSTDTQYF. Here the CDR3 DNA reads TGCGCCAGCAGCTTACGAACCGGGACTAGCGGGGGTTCTACAGATACGCAGTATTTT.

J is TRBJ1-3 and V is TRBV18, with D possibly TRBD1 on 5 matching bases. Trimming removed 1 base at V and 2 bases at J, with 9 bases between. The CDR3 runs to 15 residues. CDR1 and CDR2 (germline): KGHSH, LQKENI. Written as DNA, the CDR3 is TGTGCCAGCTCACCACGGCCGGGGGCTGGAAACACCATATATTTT. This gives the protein CASSPRPGAGNTIYF.

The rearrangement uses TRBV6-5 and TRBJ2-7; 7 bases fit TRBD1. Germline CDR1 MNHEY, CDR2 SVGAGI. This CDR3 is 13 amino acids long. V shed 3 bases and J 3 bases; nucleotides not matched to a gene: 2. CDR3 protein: CASSYDRDYEQYF. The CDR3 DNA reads TGTGCCAGCAGTTATGACAGGGACTACGAGCAGTACTTC.

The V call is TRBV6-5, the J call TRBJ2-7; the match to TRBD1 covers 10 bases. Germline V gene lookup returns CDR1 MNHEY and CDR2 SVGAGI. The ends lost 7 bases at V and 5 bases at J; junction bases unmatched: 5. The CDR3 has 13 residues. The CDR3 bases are TGTGCCAGCACCGGGACAGGGGTCAACGAGCAGTACTTC. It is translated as CASTGTGVNEQYF.

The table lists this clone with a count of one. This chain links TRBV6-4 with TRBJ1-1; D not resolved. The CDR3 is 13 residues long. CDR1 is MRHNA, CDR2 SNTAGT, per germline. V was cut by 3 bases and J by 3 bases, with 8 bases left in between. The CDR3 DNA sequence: TGTGCCAGCAGTGAAAGTGAGGACACTGAAGCTTTCTTT. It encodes CASSESEDTEAFF.

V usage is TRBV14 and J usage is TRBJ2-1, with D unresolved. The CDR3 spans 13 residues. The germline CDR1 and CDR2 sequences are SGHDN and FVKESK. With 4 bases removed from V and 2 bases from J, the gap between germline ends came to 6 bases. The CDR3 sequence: CASSLNAYNEQFF. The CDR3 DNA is TGTGCCAGCAGCCTAAATGCCTACAATGAGCAGTTCTTC.

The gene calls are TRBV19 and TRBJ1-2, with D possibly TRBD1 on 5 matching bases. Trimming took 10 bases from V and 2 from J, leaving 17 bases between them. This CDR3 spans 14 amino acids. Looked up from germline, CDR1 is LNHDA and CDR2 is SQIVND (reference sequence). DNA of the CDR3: TGTGCCACCTCAGGGCAGATTCGGAACTATGGCTACACCTTC. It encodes CATSGQIRNYGYTF.

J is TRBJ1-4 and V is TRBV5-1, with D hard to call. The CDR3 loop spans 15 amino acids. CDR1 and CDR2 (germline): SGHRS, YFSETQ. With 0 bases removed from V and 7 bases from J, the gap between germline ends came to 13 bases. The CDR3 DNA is TGCGCCAGCAGCTTGGCCGGGGTGCCTGGTGAAAAACTGTTTTTT. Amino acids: CASSLAGVPGEKLFF. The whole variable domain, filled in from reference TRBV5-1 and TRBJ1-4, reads KAGVTQTPRYLIKTRGQQVTLSCSPISGHRSVSWYQQTPGQGLQFLFEYFSETQRNKGNFPGRFSGRQFSNSRSEMNVSTLELGDSALYLCASSLAGVPGEKLFFGSGTQLSVL.

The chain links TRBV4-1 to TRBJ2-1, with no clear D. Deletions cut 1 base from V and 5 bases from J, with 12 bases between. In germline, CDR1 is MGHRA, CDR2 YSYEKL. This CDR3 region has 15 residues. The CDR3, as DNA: TGCGCCAGCAGCCAAGGTTTAGTAAGCAACAATGAGCAGTTCTTC. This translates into CASSQGLVSNNEQFF.

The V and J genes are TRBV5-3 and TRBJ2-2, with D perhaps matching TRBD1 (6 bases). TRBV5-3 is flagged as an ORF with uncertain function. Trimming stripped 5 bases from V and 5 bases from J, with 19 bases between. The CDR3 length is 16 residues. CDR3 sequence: CARRVGQLNRTGELFF. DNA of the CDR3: TGTGCCAGAAGGGTCGGACAGCTGAACCGGACCGGGGAGCTGTTTTTT.

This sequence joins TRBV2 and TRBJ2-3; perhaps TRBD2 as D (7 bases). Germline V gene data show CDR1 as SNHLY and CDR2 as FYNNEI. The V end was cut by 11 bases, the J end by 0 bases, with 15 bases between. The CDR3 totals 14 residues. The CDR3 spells CARGGVSSTDTQYF. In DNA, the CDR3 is TGTGCCCGAGGGGGGGTCTCTAGCACAGATACGCAGTATTTT. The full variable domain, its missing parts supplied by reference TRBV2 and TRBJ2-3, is EPEVTQTPSHQVTQMGQEVILRCVPISNHLYFYWYRQILGQKVEFLVSFYNNEISEKSEIFDDQFSVERPDGSNFTLKIRSTKLEDSAMYFCARGGVSSTDTQYFGPGTRLTVL.

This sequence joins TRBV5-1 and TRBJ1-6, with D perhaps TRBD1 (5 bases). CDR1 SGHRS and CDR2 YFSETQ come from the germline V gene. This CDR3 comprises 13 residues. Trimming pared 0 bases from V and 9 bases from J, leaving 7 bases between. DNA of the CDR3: TGCGCCAGCAGCTTGGTCGGGGGTTCACCCCTCCACTTT. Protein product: CASSLVGGSPLHF.

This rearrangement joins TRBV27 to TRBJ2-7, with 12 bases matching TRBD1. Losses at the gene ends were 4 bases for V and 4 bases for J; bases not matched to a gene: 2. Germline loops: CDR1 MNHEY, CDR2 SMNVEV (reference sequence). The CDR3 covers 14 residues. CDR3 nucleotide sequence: TGTGCCAGCAGTTGGGGACAGGGGGCTTACGAGCAGTACTTC. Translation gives CASSWGQGAYEQYF.

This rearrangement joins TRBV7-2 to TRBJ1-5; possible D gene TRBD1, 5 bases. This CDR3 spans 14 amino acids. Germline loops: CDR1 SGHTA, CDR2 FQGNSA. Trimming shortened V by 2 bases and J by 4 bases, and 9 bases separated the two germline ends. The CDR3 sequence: CASSLSGGNQPQHF. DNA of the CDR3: TGTGCCAGCAGCTTATCCGGGGGAAATCAGCCCCAGCATTTT.

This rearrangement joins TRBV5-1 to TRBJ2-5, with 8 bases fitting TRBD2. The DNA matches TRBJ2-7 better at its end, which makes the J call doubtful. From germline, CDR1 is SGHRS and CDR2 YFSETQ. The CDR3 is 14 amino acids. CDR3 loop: CASSLGLALYEQYF. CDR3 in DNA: TGCGCCAGCAGCTTAGGACTAGCTCTCTACGAGCAGTACTTC.